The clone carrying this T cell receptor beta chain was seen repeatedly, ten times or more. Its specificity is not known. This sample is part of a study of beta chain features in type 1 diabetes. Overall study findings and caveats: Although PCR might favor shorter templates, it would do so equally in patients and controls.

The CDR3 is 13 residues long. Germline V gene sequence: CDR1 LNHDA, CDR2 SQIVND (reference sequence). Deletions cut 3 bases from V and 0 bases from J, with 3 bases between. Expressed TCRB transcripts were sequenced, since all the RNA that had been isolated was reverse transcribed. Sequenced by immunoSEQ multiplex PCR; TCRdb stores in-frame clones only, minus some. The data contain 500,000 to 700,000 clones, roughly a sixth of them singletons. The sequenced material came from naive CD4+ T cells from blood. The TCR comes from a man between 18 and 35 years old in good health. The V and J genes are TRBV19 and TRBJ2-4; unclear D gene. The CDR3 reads CASSILAKNIQYF. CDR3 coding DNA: TGTGCCAGTAGTATCCTAGCCAAAAACATTCAGTACTTC.